The T cell receptor beta chain described here comes from a study of PD-L1 blockade in urothelial cancer. At the level of the study: The analyses of blood took place 3 weeks (second dose) and 6 weeks after treatment start.

CDR3 length equals 16 residues. With V trimmed by 2 bases and J by 6 bases, 9 bases remained unmatched. CDR1 GTSNPN and CDR2 SVGIG come from the germline V gene (reference sequence). Measured with immunoSEQ multiplex PCR; TCRdb has only the in-frame clones, and not every one. The sample lists approximately 50,000 clones; about 81% were seen once. The time point here: pretreatment peripheral blood. Diagnoses among patients were locally advanced or metastatic urothelial carcinoma. This sequence was found in a man aged 65 to 85 with urothelial cancer. This rearrangement joins TRBV30 to TRBJ1-3; 11 nucleotides align to TRBD1. Here the sequenced sample was PBMCs, taken around atezolizumab (anti-PD-L1) treatment. The CDR3 sequence: CAWSTPGTGGKNTIYF. The CDR3 DNA follows: TGTGCCTGGAGTACTCCCGGGACAGGGGGAAAAAACACCATATATTTT.